Following are 9 T cell receptor beta chains from one sample sequenced in a study of Ad26.COV2.S vaccination and SARS-CoV-2 variants (dated by TCRdb to about 2021). Library method: the immunoSEQ multiplex PCR assay. TCRdb limited this immuneACCESS table to in-frame rearrangements with V and J called. A share of clones is missing; checked studies link under half to unresolved V genes, and the rest is unexplained. The sample table records 350,000 to 450,000 clones; approximately 90% of these occur just once. Jointly, the top ten make up 1.9% of the sample. The label giving this sample's treatment or condition can be read as: about 20 received Ad26.COV2.S at low or high dose, single or two shots; roughly five received placebo; per-sample allocation not given. Repertoires of vaccine and placebo recipients were sequenced from samples collected on day 63 after the first injection. The sequencing here drew on peripheral blood, taken in a trial of Ad26.COV2.S vaccine versus placebo. The receptors were sampled from a person between 18 and 60 years old who received the Ad26.COV2.S COVID-19 vaccine or a placebo.

The chain employs TRBV28 and TRBJ1-2, with D unclear. This CDR3 is 14 amino acids long. Trimming took off 4 bases at V and 2 bases at J, with 11 bases between the two ends. The V gene's germline CDR1 is MDHEN and CDR2 SYDVKM. The CDR3 protein is CASSSPGENYGYTF. DNA of the CDR3: TGTGCCAGCAGTTCCCCGGGAGAGAACTATGGCTACACCTTC.

The V call is TRBV18, the J call TRBJ1-4; D is unresolved. V was shortened by 5 bases and J by 5 bases, with 15 bases between the two germline ends. This CDR3 is 15 amino acids long. Germline V gives CDR1 KGHSH, CDR2 LQKENI. The CDR3 DNA is TGTGCCAGCTCATCCCTAGAAAATTCCAATGAAAAACTGTTTTTT. It specifies CASSSLENSNEKLFF.

This sequence joins TRBV1 and TRBJ2-2; TRBD2, as called in the table, went unchecked against the DNA. TRBV1 is given as a pseudogene. The CDR3 extends over 20 amino acids. CDR3 protein: CTSSQDGPGLAGVDTGELFF. The CDR3 coding sequence is TGCACCAGCAGCCAAGATGGCCCGGGACTAGCGGGAGTTGACACCGGGGAGCTGTTTTTT.

The chain recombines TRBV6-5 with TRBJ2-3; perhaps TRBD1 as D (7 bases). CDR1 is MNHEY, CDR2 SVGAGI, per germline. The CDR3 consists of 12 residues. Trimming removed 10 bases at V and 2 bases at J, with 10 bases between. In nucleotides, the CDR3 is TGTGCCACCAGGGGGGTCACAGATACGCAGTATTTT. Its protein is CATRGVTDTQYF.

This sequence joins TRBV5-1 and TRBJ2-1; 16 positions agree with TRBD2. This CDR3 region has 14 residues. V was pared by 4 bases and J by 12 bases, with 4 bases of the junction left unmatched. Germline values: CDR1 SGHRS, CDR2 YFSETQ. The CDR3 is CASSGGLAGGTQFF. Here the CDR3 DNA reads TGCGCCAGCAGCGGGGGACTAGCGGGAGGGACGCAGTTCTTC.

The CDR3 is CASSSGHRTDTQYF. The DNA for the CDR3 is TGTGCCAGCAGCTCAGGACATAGAACAGATACGCAGTATTTT. The chain has TRBV13 and TRBJ2-3, with TRBD1 as a possible D gene (5 bases). With 4 bases removed from V and 3 bases from J, the gap between germline ends came to 11 bases. Germline values: CDR1 PRHDT, CDR2 FYEKMQ (reference sequence). The CDR3 consists of 14 residues. Looking up the rest from reference TRBV13 and TRBJ2-3 gives the full variable domain: AAGVIQSPRHLIKEKRETATLKCYPIPRHDTVYWYQQGPGQDPQFLISFYEKMQSDKGSIPDRFSAQQFSDYHSELNMSSLELGDSALYFCASSSGHRTDTQYFGPGTRLTVL.

CDR3 nucleotide sequence: TGTGCCAGTGGGCAAGGGGGCAGGGCCAGTCAGCCCCAGCATTTT. Translation gives CASGQGGRASQPQHF. V and J are TRBV19 and TRBJ1-5; TRBD1 aligns across 7 bases. The CDR3 totals 15 residues. Looked up from germline, CDR1 is LNHDA and CDR2 is SQIVND (reference sequence). V gave up 8 bases and J gave up 6 bases; unmatched junction bases: 13.

This clone was detected only a few times. The genes are TRBV2 and TRBJ2-2; 8 bases map to TRBD2. After removal of 6 bases from V and 7 bases from J, the junction contained 7 bases not matched to a gene. This CDR3 spans 14 amino acids. Germline V lookup: CDR1 SNHLY, CDR2 FYNNEI. The CDR3 loop is CASSSGRTIGELFF. The CDR3 nucleotides read TGTGCCAGCAGCAGCGGGAGAACGATCGGGGAGCTGTTTTTT.

The chain carries TRBV12-3 or TRBV12-4 and TRBJ1-1, with D possibly matching TRBD1 (5 bases). The CDR3 sequence is 12 residues long. Trimming left V 6 bases short and J 4 bases short, with 9 bases between. The CDR3 DNA sequence: TGTGCCAGCAGGGCAAGGGGCACTGAAGCTTTCTTT. Translated, it gives CASRARGTEAFF.